This note documents a single T cell receptor (beta chain) sequence. The data belong to a study of blood T cell repertoires in COVID-19. Background on the study: Italy, Spain and the United States were the sources of the convalescent and acute COVID-19 samples. Sources were T cells, B-cell-depleted T cells, or PBMCs; the material itself was cDNA or gDNA.

The protocol was immunoSEQ multiplex PCR, while the TCRdb copy is restricted to in-frame clones and leaves out a portion. The sample has roughly 230,000 clones, about nine tenths seen once. Germline-derived CDR1 and CDR2 are LGHDT and YNNKEL (reference sequence). V lost 4 bases to trimming and J lost 4 bases, with 14 bases between them. This CDR3 contains 15 residues. Sequenced: PBMCs or T cells enriched from blood (not recorded which). The chain is built from TRBV3-1 (or the pseudogene TRBV3-2) and TRBJ1-3, with no clear D. This receptor was taken from a young woman with acute COVID-19. CDR3 sequence (DNA): TGTGCCAGCAGCCGCAAACAGCGGTGGGGAAACACCATATATTTT. Its translation: CASSRKQRWGNTIYF.